This T cell receptor beta chain was recorded in a study of OX40 agonist ivuxolimab in advanced cancers. Study-wide findings and caveats: CD4+ T cells averaged fewer expanded clones than CD8+ T cells. The 0.1-3.0 mg/kg partial responders had among the lowest clonal expansion. The expanded peripheral T cells' antigen specificity was not determined. At 0.1 to 3.0 mg/kg, CD4+ and CD8+ blood T cells expanded clonally by week 6.

This clone is a singleton in its sample. Its target is unknown. Sequenced by immunoSEQ multiplex PCR; TCRdb stores in-frame clones only, minus some. The sample records 20,000 to 25,000 clones, about 86% being singletons. CDR3 size: 13 residues. Germline CDR1 is SGDLS and CDR2 is YYNGEE. Trimming pared 0 bases from V and 10 bases from J, leaving 11 bases between. The sequencing here drew on CD4+ or CD8+ T cells sorted from blood, taken in a trial of the OX40 agonist ivuxolimab. The chain has TRBV9 and TRBJ2-1, with D hard to call. This TCR derives from an adult with an advanced solid tumor such as melanoma, head and neck, liver or kidney cancer. CDR3 DNA: TGTGCCAGCAGCGTAGTAGAGTTGGGGGAGCAGTTCTTC. Translating gives CASSVVELGEQFF.